This is a list of T cell receptor beta chains from one sample in a study of tumor-infiltrating lymphocytes in oesophageal squamous cell carcinoma. TCRdb ran MiXCR on the PCR reads and lists one entry per CDR3 protein. This repertoire shows approximately 19,000 distinct CDR3 sequences, 35% to 45% found once; its top ten account for around 32%. The sample taken for sequencing was normal esophageal tissue next to the tumor. Receptor source: a female donor with esophageal squamous cell carcinoma. Each CDR3 is given without its conserved first and last residue.

V gene,J gene,CDR3 protein
TRBV12-5,TRBJ1-1,ASGRTRNTEAF
TRBV19,TRBJ1-1,ASRDRKAF
TRBV6-1,-,ASSWGPSSVEQY
TRBV6-1,TRBJ1-5,ASRVILGNQPQH
TRBV7-2,TRBJ2-5,ASSLGTAKYQETQY
TRBV11-2,TRBJ2-1,ASSLDDGTEFEQF
TRBV6-1,TRBJ2-2,ASSFGLAGHTGELF
TRBV3-1,TRBJ1-2,ASSPKVQGALNGYT
TRBV7-3,-,ASSIGTNNEQF
TRBV19,TRBJ2-5,ASSPTSGMRQETQY
TRBV12-3/TRBV12-4,TRBJ2-1,ASSRGASSYNEQF
TRBV7-2,-,ASSLDHGSYEQY
TRBV12-3/TRBV12-4,TRBJ2-1,ASSLTGHEQF
TRBV7-2,-,ASSLNAGTSYNEQF
TRBV19,TRBJ2-7,ASSPGQVYEQY
TRBV6-2/TRBV6-3,TRBJ1-1,ASKWGLGTEAF
TRBV28,TRBJ2-1,ATLAGVSYNEQF
TRBV12-3/TRBV12-4,-,ASSPGAGTYNEQF
TRBV12-3/TRBV12-4,-,ASSLWGEGYNEQF
TRBV29-1,TRBJ1-2,SVEDRRTGNGYT
TRBV7-2,-,ASSRQTNQETQY
TRBV11-2,-,ASSPQAYEQY
TRBV10-2,TRBJ2-1,ASRWGASSYNEQF
TRBV5-6,TRBJ1-3,ASSSLQDRRIGSGNTIY
TRBV27,TRBJ1-5,ASSLVGRGYNQPQH
TRBV7-9,TRBJ2-3,ASSLAGGSTDTQY
TRBV7-2,-,ASSRDHYEQY
TRBV12-3/TRBV12-4,TRBJ2-4,ASRLLGTGEGEQY